The present entry profiles one T cell receptor (beta chain) with its context. No antigen is known for it. An end of the junction does not agree with germline; a read error may underlie this. The sample contains more than one DNA sequence encoding this CDR3. Use of 60 Vbeta and 13 Jbeta primers characterized the PCR. Profiling relied on immunoSEQ multiplex PCR, and the TCRdb table lists in-frame clones only, not all of them. The sample consists of approximately 180,000 clones, 60% to 85% of them appearing once. The source of the sample is a study of cytomegalovirus exposure and HLA in healthy donors. Study conclusions and caveats: Serostatus for CMV was the only available immune exposure information. Reportedly, a later analysis found an Asian-associated ancestry cluster had fewer N-insertions than the approximately 640-donor mean. Being productive about 90% or about 30% of the time was typical of most TCR beta V segments in an earlier analysis.

This cohort consisted of healthy bone marrow donors. Germline CDR1 SNHLY, CDR2 FYNNEI. This CDR3 has 12 amino acids. This receptor was identified in a male donor in good health and CMV-seronegative. Sequenced material: PBMCs. The chain has TRBV2 and TRBJ1-1, with D possibly matching TRBD1 (6 bases). The CDR3 sequence is CSGQGISTEAFF. Written as DNA, the CDR3 is TGCAGCGGCCAGGGGATTTCCACTGAAGCCTTCTTT.